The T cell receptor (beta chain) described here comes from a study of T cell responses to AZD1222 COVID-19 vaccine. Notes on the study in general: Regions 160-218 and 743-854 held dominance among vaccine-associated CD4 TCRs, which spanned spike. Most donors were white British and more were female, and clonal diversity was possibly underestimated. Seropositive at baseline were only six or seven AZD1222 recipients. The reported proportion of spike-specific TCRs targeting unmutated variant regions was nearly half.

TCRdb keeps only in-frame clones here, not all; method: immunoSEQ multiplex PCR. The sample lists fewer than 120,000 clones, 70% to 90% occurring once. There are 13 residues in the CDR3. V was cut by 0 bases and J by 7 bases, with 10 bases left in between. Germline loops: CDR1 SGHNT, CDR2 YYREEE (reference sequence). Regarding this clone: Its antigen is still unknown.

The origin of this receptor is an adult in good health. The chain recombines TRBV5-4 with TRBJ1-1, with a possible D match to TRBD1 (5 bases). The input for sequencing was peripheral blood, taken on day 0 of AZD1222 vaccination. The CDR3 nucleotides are TGTGCCAGCAGCTTGGCCGGGGCGGATGAAGCTTTCTTT. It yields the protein CASSLAGADEAFF.